These 22 T cell receptor beta chains originate from one sample sequenced in a study of identical twins. TCRdb used MiXCR to reprocess the 5' RACE reads, holding one entry per CDR3 protein. This table holds 1.5 million to 2 million distinct CDR3 sequences, around 29% found once. The specimen sequenced was cord blood. Every receptor here comes from a newborn girl in good health.

On this clonotype itself: One base away lies a much larger clone, so this may be a sequencing read error. The J gene is TRBJ2-7, the V gene TRBV7-9; the D gene is possibly TRBD2 (5 bases). Trimming cost V 2 bases and J 8 bases, with 13 bases left between them. This CDR3 is built from 13 residues. Germline V gives CDR1 SEHNR, CDR2 FQNEAQ (reference sequence). As DNA, the CDR3 is TGTGCCAGCAGCTTAACTGAGGGATACAAGCAGTACTTC. The encoded protein is CASSLTEGYKQYF.

The rearrangement joins TRBV27 to TRBJ2-3, with 12 bases fitting TRBD2. In germline, CDR1 is MNHEY, CDR2 SMNVEV (reference sequence). The CDR3 covers 17 residues. V was pared by 5 bases and J by 0 bases, with 6 bases of the junction left unmatched. CDR3 sequence reads: CASSPTLAGGSTDTQYF. In DNA form, the CDR3 reads TGTGCCAGCAGTCCGACACTAGCGGGGGGAAGCACAGATACGCAGTATTTT.

As for this clonotype: This could be a read error, since a much larger clone is one nucleotide away. V gene TRBV12-3 or TRBV12-4 combines with J gene TRBJ2-3; possibly TRBD2 for D (6 bases). This CDR3 is built from 15 residues. The CDR3 loop reads CASSFSRGSTDAQYF. The DNA for the CDR3 is TGTGCCAGCAGTTTCTCGCGGGGTAGCACAGATGCGCAGTATTTT.

In its sample, this clonotype was seen a few times. The chain carries TRBV5-6 and TRBJ1-1, with 7 bases fitting TRBD1. CDR1 SGHDT and CDR2 YYEEEE come from the germline V gene. The CDR3 sequence is 13 residues long. Trimming cost V 4 bases and J 1 base; bases outside gene matches: 1. The CDR3 sequence: CASSGQENTEAFF. CDR3 nucleotides: TGTGCCAGCAGCGGACAGGAGAACACTGAAGCTTTCTTT. Based on the CDR3 plus reference TRBV5-6 and TRBJ1-1, the full variable domain is DAGVTQSPTHLIKTRGQQVTLRCSPKSGHDTVSWYQQALGQGPQFIFQYYEEEERQRGNFPDRFSGHQFPNYSSELNVNALLLGDSALYLCASSGQENTEAFFGQGTRLTVV.

V usage is TRBV3-1 and J usage is TRBJ2-5; D not resolved. The DNA end lines up better with TRBJ2-7; the J call may be wrong. The CDR3 has 13 amino acids. Looked up from germline, CDR1 is LGHDT and CDR2 is YNNKEL (reference sequence). This chain's CDR3 is CASSQGPRDEQYF. DNA of the CDR3: TGTGCCAGCAGCCAAGGTCCCAGAGACGAGCAGTACTTC.

This clonotype was seen more than once but under ten times. This rearrangement joins TRBV11-2 to TRBJ1-6; no reliable D call. The germline V gene has CDR1 SGHAT and CDR2 FQNNGV. V shed 2 bases and J shed 4 bases, with 12 bases lying between them. This CDR3 spans 16 amino acids. The CDR3 nucleotides read TGTGCCAGCAGCTTAAAACGGTTGGGTTATAATTCACCCCTCCACTTT. Translated: CASSLKRLGYNSPLHF.

Details on this clonotype: The junction does not match germline at one end; this may be a read error. The chain uses TRBV20-1 and TRBJ2-7, with TRBD1 as a possible D gene (5 bases). The germline V gene has CDR1 DFQATT and CDR2 SNEGSKA (reference sequence). The CDR3 is 15 residues long. This chain's CDR3 is CSPRARPDRDYEQYF. CDR3 bases: TGCAGTCCTAGAGCTCGACCCGACAGAGACTACGAGCAGTACTTC.

To note about this clonotype: One end of the junction does not line up with germline, which may come from a read error. The chain recombines TRBV7-8 with TRBJ1-5; no definite D call. Germline lookup yields CDR1 SGHVS and CDR2 FQNEAQ. The CDR3 is 15 residues long. As DNA, the CDR3 is TGCGCCAGCAGCCCGTCTAGCGGTGACAATCAGCCCCAGCATTTT. This codes for CASSPSSGDNQPQHF. The full variable domain, with the rest looked up from reference TRBV7-8 and TRBJ1-5, is GAGVSQSPRYKVAKRGQDVALRCDPISGHVSLFWYQQALGQGPEFLTYFQNEAQLDKSGLPSDRFFAERPEGSVSTLKIQRTQQEDSAVYLCASSPSSGDNQPQHFGDGTRLSIL.

This clonotype was counted a few times. The chain has TRBV7-8 and TRBJ2-7, with D possibly being TRBD1 (5 bases). CDR3 length: 14 residues. The V gene lost 2 bases and the J gene lost 3 bases, with 11 bases spanning the gap. CDR1 and CDR2 from the germline V gene are SGHVS and FQNEAQ. Here the CDR3 DNA reads TGTGCCAGCAGCTTAATTTCCCAGGGCTACGAGCAGTACTTC. Amino acids: CASSLISQGYEQYF.

V is TRBV2 and J is TRBJ2-1; 12 bases map to TRBD2. Germline CDR1 and CDR2: SNHLY and FYNNEI. Unmatched junction bases numbered 7, after V lost 2 bases and J lost 2 bases. This CDR3 region has 18 residues. The CDR3 loop reads CASSEPSGGGLTYNEQFF. The CDR3 DNA reads as TGTGCCAGCAGTGAACCTAGCGGGGGGGGTCTTACCTACAATGAGCAGTTCTTC.

This sequence joins TRBV20-1 and TRBJ1-5; a possible D gene is TRBD1 (5 bases). Trimming pared 1 base from V and 4 bases from J, leaving 11 bases between. The CDR3 is made up of 14 amino acids. From germline, CDR1 is DFQATT and CDR2 SNEGSKA (reference sequence). Here the CDR3 DNA reads TGCAGTGCTAGAGCGGGACTCGTGAATCAGCCCCAGCATTTT. Amino acid sequence: CSARAGLVNQPQHF.

The chain joins TRBV5-8 to TRBJ2-4, with D perhaps matching TRBD1 or TRBD2 (5 bases each). This CDR3 is 16 amino acids long. Germline V lookup: CDR1 SGHTS, CDR2 YDEGEE. The V and J ends lost 2 bases and 3 bases respectively, with 15 bases between them. The CDR3 sequence is CASSLTQGGGKNIQYF. CDR3 in DNA: TGTGCCAGCAGCTTAACGCAGGGCGGAGGCAAAAACATTCAGTACTTC. Based on the CDR3 plus reference TRBV5-8 and TRBJ2-4, the full variable domain is EAGVTQSPTHLIKTRGQQATLRCSPISGHTSVYWYQQALGLGLQFLLWYDEGEERNRGNFPPRFSGRQFPNYSSELNVNALELEDSALYLCASSLTQGGGKNIQYFGAGTRLSVL.

This clonotype was seen a handful of times. The chain recombines TRBV28 with TRBJ2-5, with D perhaps TRBD2 (6 bases). Germline V lookup: CDR1 MDHEN, CDR2 SYDVKM. CDR3 length: 19 residues. The ends were cut back, 5 bases at V and 4 bases at J, with 29 bases in the middle. The CDR3 DNA reads TGTGCCAGCAGTCAGCCGGGACTCCCCCACCCCTCATACAGAGAGACCCAGTACTTC. Amino acids: CASSQPGLPHPSYRETQYF.

This clonotype has only a few counts. V usage is TRBV4-2 and J usage is TRBJ2-7; no definite D call. The CDR3 is 13 amino acids. The germline gives CDR1 LGHNA, CDR2 YNFKEQ. V was cut by 5 bases and J by 3 bases, with 11 bases left in between. The CDR3 reads CASSGRTFYEQYF. Written as DNA, the CDR3 is TGTGCCAGCAGCGGACGGACGTTCTACGAGCAGTACTTC.

This clonotype showed up just a few times. The V and J genes are TRBV20-1 and TRBJ1-4, with a weak D call TRBD1 (5 bases). Trimming removed 1 base at V and 8 bases at J, with 14 bases between. This CDR3 has 14 residues. CDR1 is DFQATT, CDR2 SNEGSKA, per germline (reference sequence). CDR3 sequence reads: CSARGSGLREKLFF. Here the CDR3 DNA reads TGCAGTGCTAGAGGCTCGGGACTGCGAGAAAAACTGTTTTTT.

The rearrangement joins TRBV7-9 to TRBJ1-1; the D gene is possibly TRBD1 (6 bases). The CDR3 has 13 residues. CDR1 and CDR2 (germline): SEHNR, FQNEAQ (reference sequence). V was trimmed by 7 bases and J by 5 bases, leaving 14 bases between them. The CDR3 sequence: CASNPRGWTEAFF. CDR3 bases: TGTGCCAGCAACCCGAGGGGGTGGACTGAAGCTTTCTTT.

The chain carries TRBV7-9 and TRBJ2-3, with 7 nucleotides matching TRBD2. The CDR3 runs to 16 residues. Germline-derived CDR1 and CDR2 are SEHNR and FQNEAQ (reference sequence). Trimming took 5 bases from V and 3 from J; bases not matched to a gene: 11. CDR3 loop: CASSPRASGETDTQYF. The CDR3 nucleotides are TGTGCCAGCAGCCCCCGCGCTAGCGGTGAGACAGATACGCAGTATTTT.

The V gene is TRBV20-1, the J gene TRBJ1-2; D unresolved. CDR1 and CDR2 from the germline V gene are DFQATT and SNEGSKA (reference sequence). Trimming stripped 3 bases from V and 4 bases from J, with 9 bases between. The CDR3 has 12 residues. The CDR3 reads CSARGAIYGYTF. The CDR3 DNA is TGCAGTGCTAGGGGTGCGATCTATGGCTACACCTTC.

V gene TRBV18 combines with J gene TRBJ2-1; tentative D call: TRBD2 (6 bases). In germline, CDR1 is KGHSH, CDR2 LQKENI. Between the trimmed V and J ends, which lost 1 base and 2 bases, there was a span of 12 bases. This CDR3 has 16 amino acids. As DNA, the CDR3 is TGTGCCAGCTCACCACAGGGCGGGATGACCTACAATGAGCAGTTCTTC. Residues: CASSPQGGMTYNEQFF.

This clonotype was observed a handful of times. This chain joins TRBV7-8 and TRBJ2-7; 10 bases are shared with TRBD2. Germline V gene lookup returns CDR1 SGHVS and CDR2 FQNEAQ. The V gene end was trimmed by 1 base and the J gene end by 6 bases; junction bases not matched to a gene: 3. The CDR3 length is 14 residues. The CDR3 DNA reads TGTGCCAGCAGCTTAGAACGGACTAGCGGCGAGCAGTACTTC. Its protein product is CASSLERTSGEQYF.

This clonotype appeared a single time. The chain joins TRBV5-5 to TRBJ2-5, with 8 bases that match TRBD2. The germline V gene has CDR1 SGHKS and CDR2 YYEKEE (reference sequence). This CDR3 is built from 15 residues. V trimming: 2 bases; J trimming: 14 bases; junction bases outside the gene matches: 17. Here the CDR3 DNA reads TGTGCCAGCAGCTTACTAGCGGAACTTACCTACGAGCACTACTTC. Protein sequence: CASSLLAELTYEHYF.

The sample holds a few counts of this clonotype. The chain couples TRBV20-1 to TRBJ1-2, with a weak D call TRBD1 (6 bases). This CDR3 has 12 residues. Trimming removed 6 bases from V and 4 bases from J, with 12 bases in between. Germline-derived CDR1 and CDR2 are DFQATT and SNEGSKA (reference sequence). The DNA of the CDR3 is TGCAGTGCCCACGGACAGACCTATGGCTACACCTTC. Translating it yields CSAHGQTYGYTF.